These 16 T cell receptor beta chains share one sample of origin, sequenced in a study of regulatory T cells in long-lasting Graves disease (dated by TCRdb to the early 2020s). Sample time point, as interpreted from the label and publication: newly diagnosed GD, antithyroid drugs for less than 3 months. RNA was extracted from PBMCs in TRIzol for both TCR sequencing and RNA sequencing. Libraries were made using multiplex PCR. The sequencing machine was an Illumina HiSeq 4000. CDR3 regions were amplified by Arm-PCR with iRepertoire HTBI primers to construct TCR beta libraries. The public sequencing data were trimmed at Q25 with fastp and processed into clonotypes with MiXCR by TCRdb, which kept only in-frame beta chains. Duplicate CDR3 protein sequences are folded into a single record with the most common DNA and genes. Here the sample has around 480,000 distinct CDR3 sequences; around 16% occur a single time. Together, the top ten hold 12% of the sample.

The same data also contributed to another study, on T cells in Graves' hyperthyroidism and ophthalmopathy.

The sequenced sample was peripheral blood mononuclear cells (PBMCs), obtained at new diagnosis, from a patient treated with antithyroid drugs. These TCRs come from a man aged 40-49 years with Graves disease. Donor details come from another sample of the same person, matched by shared clones.

This chain links TRBV19 with TRBJ2-2; maybe TRBD2 (6 bases). The germline V gene has CDR1 LNHDA and CDR2 SQIVND (reference sequence). CDR3 length: 16 amino acids. Trimming pared 7 bases from V and 5 bases from J, leaving 20 bases between. This CDR3 is CASTLFGGLRTGELFF. In nucleotides, the CDR3 is TGTGCCAGTACTTTGTTCGGGGGACTTCGGACCGGGGAGCTGTTTTTT. The full variable domain, rest sourced from reference TRBV19 and TRBJ2-2, is DGGITQSPKYLFRKEGQNVTLSCEQNLNHDAMYWYRQDPGQGLRLIYYSQIVNDFQKGDIAEGYSVSREKKESFPLTVTSAQKNPTAFYLCASTLFGGLRTGELFFGEGSRLTVL.

Ten or more counts support this clonotype. The V gene is TRBV11-2, the J gene TRBJ2-2; 10 bases fit TRBD2. The CDR3 length is 18 residues. Germline CDR1 SGHAT, CDR2 FQNNGV. After removal of 4 bases from V and 4 bases from J, the junction contained 12 bases not matched to a gene. This CDR3 reads CASSSKDLAGASTGELFF. The CDR3 nucleotides are TGTGCCAGCAGCTCAAAAGACCTAGCGGGAGCATCCACCGGGGAGCTGTTTTTT.

This clonotype was picked up a small number of times. The rearrangement uses TRBV13 and TRBJ2-1; D gene ambiguous. Germline V lookup: CDR1 PRHDT, CDR2 FYEKMQ (reference sequence). The CDR3 consists of 13 residues. Trimming removed 3 bases at V and 7 bases at J, with 10 bases between. The CDR3 is CASSFTRLNEQFF. The CDR3 DNA reads TGTGCCAGCAGCTTTACCCGGTTAAATGAGCAGTTCTTC.

This clonotype was recorded many times. V gene TRBV7-3 combines with J gene TRBJ2-1, with 8 nucleotides matching TRBD2. This CDR3 is built from 15 residues. The J segment lost 8 bases and the V segment lost 5 bases, leaving 11 bases of the junction unmatched. Per the germline V gene, CDR1 is SGHTA and CDR2 is FQGTGA. CDR3 nucleotides: TGTGCCAGCAGCCCAAGCCGAGCGGGAGCCCATGAGCAGTTCTTC. Translation gives CASSPSRAGAHEQFF.

This clonotype was picked up many times. This chain joins TRBV2 and TRBJ2-5; D is perhaps TRBD2 (6 bases). Germline V CDR1 and CDR2: SNHLY, FYNNEI. The CDR3 spans 13 residues. V lost 4 bases to trimming and J lost 4 bases, with 10 bases between them. The CDR3 loop is CASSVEEGETQYF. The CDR3 coding sequence is TGTGCCAGCAGTGTGGAGGAGGGAGAGACCCAGTACTTC.

This clonotype was seen many times. The gene calls are TRBV28 and TRBJ2-6, with D possibly matching TRBD2 (5 bases). Trimming took off 2 bases at V and 1 base at J, with 6 bases between the two ends. The V gene's germline CDR1 is MDHEN and CDR2 SYDVKM. The CDR3 contains 15 residues. CDR3 sequence reads: CASSLTRSGANVLTF. In DNA, the CDR3 is TGTGCCAGCAGTTTAACTAGGTCTGGGGCCAACGTCCTGACTTTC.

This clonotype has a handful of counts. The CDR3 sequence is CASSDRAYGYTF. DNA of the CDR3: TGTGCCAGCAGCGACAGGGCCTATGGCTACACCTTC. The genes are TRBV9 and TRBJ1-2, with TRBD1 as a possible D gene (6 bases). V lost 3 bases and J 4 bases, leaving 7 bases between the germline ends. This CDR3 spans 12 amino acids. The germline V gene encodes CDR1 SGDLS and CDR2 YYNGEE.

Note on this clonotype: With a much larger clone just one base away, this may be a read error. The CDR3 DNA sequence: TGTGCTAGTGTGGCGGGCAGCTCCTGCGAGCAGTACTTC. Amino acid sequence: CASVAGSSCEQYF. The chain has TRBV12-5 and TRBJ2-7, with TRBD2 as a possible D gene (5 bases). The CDR3 has 13 amino acids. Germline loops: CDR1 LGHNT, CDR2 FRNRAP.

At least ten counts were recorded for this clonotype. The chain links TRBV3-1 to TRBJ1-3; a possible D gene is TRBD1 (5 bases). The CDR3 consists of 14 residues. Deletions cut 4 bases from V and 4 bases from J, with 11 bases between. Per germline, CDR1 LGHDT and CDR2 YNNKEL (reference sequence). The CDR3 loop is CASSPQGTGNTIYF. CDR3 coding DNA: TGTGCCAGCAGCCCCCAGGGTACGGGAAACACCATATATTTT.

In its sample, this clonotype was seen many times. The CDR3 nucleotides read TGTGCCAGCAGTTCCTTAGCGGAAGAATACAATGAGCAGTTCTTC. Encoded protein: CASSSLAEEYNEQFF. The chain is built from TRBV12-3 or TRBV12-4 and TRBJ2-1; D might be TRBD2 (6 bases). The length of the CDR3 is 15 residues. Trimming cost V 4 bases and J 4 bases, with 14 bases left between them.

This clonotype was picked up many times. This chain joins TRBV7-2 and TRBJ2-3; D perhaps matches TRBD2 (5 bases). V lost 3 bases to trimming and J lost 1 base, with 11 bases between them. The CDR3 contains 15 residues. Germline-derived CDR1 and CDR2 are SGHTA and FQGNSA. The CDR3 here is CASSFRRQGTDTQYF. As DNA, the CDR3 is TGTGCCAGCAGCTTCAGGAGGCAGGGCACAGATACGCAGTATTTT.

The chain employs TRBV10-3 and TRBJ2-3; D gene ambiguous. The CDR3 runs 13 residues. V lost 2 bases and J lost 5, with 8 bases in between. Germline V lookup: CDR1 ENHRY, CDR2 SYGVKD. The CDR3 DNA sequence: TGTGCCATCAGTGAGCGCGTCAGAGATACGCAGTATTTT. Encoded protein: CAISERVRDTQYF.

This clonotype was counted between two and nine times. The V gene is TRBV9, the J gene TRBJ2-5; D ambiguous. From germline, CDR1 is SGDLS and CDR2 YYNGEE. The CDR3 loop spans 15 amino acids. V lost 4 bases and J lost 2, with 15 bases in between. This chain's CDR3 is CASSPGLPPQETQYF. CDR3 bases: TGTGCCAGCAGCCCCGGGTTACCTCCTCAAGAGACCCAGTACTTC.

This clonotype was observed many times. The chain uses TRBV6-2 or TRBV6-3 and TRBJ1-2, with D uncertain. V lost 2 bases to trimming and J lost 8 bases, with 12 bases between them. The CDR3 totals 13 residues. Germline CDR1 is MNHEY and CDR2 is SVGEGT. The CDR3 bases are TGTGCCAGCAGTTACCGGCAGGAGTCAGGCTACACCTTC. Its translation is CASSYRQESGYTF.

This clonotype showed up many times. The rearrangement joins TRBV20-1 to TRBJ2-3; D possibly corresponds to TRBD2 (6 bases). The CDR3 contains 13 residues. Germline CDR1 reads DFQATT; CDR2 reads SNEGSKA (reference sequence). Trimming took off 5 bases at V and 0 bases at J, with 9 bases between the two ends. As DNA, the CDR3 is TGCAGTGCTGCGGGACTGAGCACAGATACGCAGTATTTT. Translated: CSAAGLSTDTQYF.

The V gene is TRBV4-2, the J gene TRBJ2-1; D might be TRBD2 (5 bases). Germline values: CDR1 LGHNA, CDR2 YNFKEQ. This CDR3 spans 14 amino acids. V lost 0 bases to trimming and J lost 9 bases, with 12 bases between them. Written as DNA, the CDR3 is TGTGCCAGCAGCCAAGACGGGAAGGGTACTGAGCAGTTCTTC. Amino acid sequence: CASSQDGKGTEQFF.